These 7 T cell receptor beta chains came from one sample sequenced in a study of CD8 T cells in ankylosing spondylitis (dated by TCRdb to about 2017). The method was 5' RACE. The instrument given in TCRdb is Illumina HiSeq 2500. TCRdb itself trimmed the public reads at Q25 with fastp, ran MiXCR and retained productive beta chains. Each entry is one CDR3 protein sequence, shown with its most common DNA and genes. The sample includes approximately 110,000 distinct CDR3 sequences, with approximately 25% observed a single time. The ten top clones hold 9% to 15% of the sample. Material for sequencing was synovial fluid, either unsorted or a sorted T cell fraction (not recorded which). Every receptor here comes from a male donor with ankylosing spondylitis.

A note on this clonotype: Possible read error: a much larger clone is one base away. V usage is TRBV28 and J usage is TRBJ2-2, with D possibly called TRBD1 or TRBD2 (5 bases each). The CDR3 runs to 15 residues. Trimming took 7 bases from V and 6 from J, leaving 18 bases between them. Germline assignment: CDR1 MDHEN and CDR2 SYDVKM. The CDR3 spells CASTPSGTDSGELFF. The DNA of the CDR3 is TGTGCCAGCACCCCTTCGGGGACGGACTCCGGGGAGCTGTTTTTT.

The V call is TRBV18, the J call TRBJ1-4, with 9 bases that match TRBD1. Germline loops: CDR1 KGHSH, CDR2 LQKENI. The ends lost 5 bases at V and 0 bases at J; junction bases unmatched: 7. The CDR3 length is 17 residues. CDR3 sequence reads: CASSATGTGSTNEKLFF. The CDR3 coding sequence is TGTGCCAGCTCAGCCACCGGGACAGGGTCAACTAATGAAAAACTGTTTTTT.

The rearrangement uses TRBV7-2 and TRBJ1-2; D not resolved. The germline CDR1 and CDR2 sequences are SGHTA and FQGNSA. V was pared by 6 bases and J by 8 bases, with 19 bases between. There are 14 residues in the CDR3. The DNA for the CDR3 is TGTGCCAGCAGTCCAAGATTATACATGGAGGGCTACACCTTC. Translated, it gives CASSPRLYMEGYTF.

This clonotype was recorded many times. The chain combines TRBV15 with TRBJ2-1; 7 nucleotides agree with TRBD1. The CDR3 covers 15 residues. Losses at the gene ends were 6 bases for V and 5 bases for J; bases not matched to a gene: 10. Per germline, CDR1 LNHNV and CDR2 YYDKDF (reference sequence). CDR3 loop: CATRIVTGDNNEQFF. The DNA of the CDR3 is TGTGCCACCAGGATAGTTACAGGGGACAACAATGAGCAGTTCTTC. The full variable domain, with the rest looked up from reference TRBV15 and TRBJ2-1, is DAMVIQNPRYQVTQFGKPVTLSCSQTLNHNVMYWYQQKSSQAPKLLFHYYDKDFNNEADTPDNFQSRRPNTSFCFLDIRSPGLGDTAMYLCATRIVTGDNNEQFFGPGTRLTVL.

This clonotype has just a few counts. The CDR3 nucleotides read TGTGCCAGCAGCACGCGACAGGGAAGGGGGGAGCTGTTTTTT. Translation: CASSTRQGRGELFF. J is TRBJ2-2 and V is TRBV7-2; 7 bases are a match to TRBD1. The CDR3 length is 14 residues. Trimming cost V 5 bases and J 8 bases; bases outside gene matches: 8. CDR1 and CDR2 (germline): SGHTA, FQGNSA.

This rearrangement joins TRBV11-2 to TRBJ1-2; tentatively, D is TRBD1 (5 bases). V dropped 4 bases and J dropped 13 bases, with 19 bases sitting between them. The CDR3 runs 13 residues. CDR1 is SGHAT and CDR2 is FQNNGV in the germline V gene. CDR3 amino acids: CASSSGASAGCTF. As DNA, the CDR3 is TGTGCCAGCAGCTCTGGGGCCTCGGCAGGTTGCACCTTC. The whole variable domain, filled in from reference TRBV11-2 and TRBJ1-2, reads EAGVAQSPRYKIIEKRQSVAFWCNPISGHATLYWYQQILGQGPKLLIQFQNNGVVDDSQLPKDRFSAERLKGVDSTLKIQPAKLEDSAVYLCASSSGASAGCTFGSGTRLTVV.

The chain links TRBV30 to TRBJ2-7; no reliable D call. This CDR3 comprises 12 residues. Trimming cost V 2 bases and J 3 bases, with 8 bases left between them. Germline CDR1 reads GTSNPN; CDR2 reads SVGIG (reference sequence). CDR3 bases: TGTGCCTGGAGTACGGAAGACTACGAGCAGTACTTC. This translates into CAWSTEDYEQYF.